The 9 T cell receptor beta chains presented below share a single source sample, sequenced in a study of T cells in Graves' hyperthyroidism and ophthalmopathy. TCR beta CDR3 regions were amplified from RNA transcripts. An initial round of RT-PCR targeting the TCR CDR3 relied on the HTBI primer set. TCRdb used MiXCR to reprocess the multiplex PCR reads, holding one entry per CDR3 protein. The table lists approximately 420,000 distinct CDR3 sequences, about an eighth of them singletons, with around 5.3% in the top ten. Source material: blood. The receptors stem from a woman between 18 and 29 years old with Graves' hyperthyroidism.

This clonotype was recorded at least ten times. The rearrangement uses TRBV6-2 or TRBV6-3 and TRBJ2-7; no clear D. Germline values: CDR1 MNHEY, CDR2 SVGEGT. The CDR3 spans 12 residues. Trimming stripped 6 bases from V and 2 bases from J, with 8 bases between. The CDR3 loop reads CASRLGPYEQYF. The DNA of the CDR3 is TGTGCCAGCAGACTCGGACCCTACGAGCAGTACTTC.

The chain has TRBV3-2 and TRBJ2-2. TRBV3-2 is deemed a pseudogene. This CDR3 has 14 residues. The CDR3: CASSQDLPTGELFF. Written as DNA, the CDR3 is TGTGCCAGCAGCCAAGATCTTCCCACCGGGGAGCTGTTTTTT.

At least ten counts were recorded for this clonotype. This sequence joins TRBV19 and TRBJ2-7; D perhaps matches TRBD2 (6 bases). V was clipped by 9 bases and J by 3 bases, with 18 bases between them. The CDR3 is 14 residues long. Germline V CDR1 and CDR2: LNHDA, SQIVND (reference sequence). CDR3 sequence (DNA): TGTGCCAGCGCAACAGCGGGCAGGGACTACGAGCAGTACTTC. Translated, it gives CASATAGRDYEQYF. The whole variable domain, remainder taken from reference TRBV19 and TRBJ2-7, is DGGITQSPKYLFRKEGQNVTLSCEQNLNHDAMYWYRQDPGQGLRLIYYSQIVNDFQKGDIAEGYSVSREKKESFPLTVTSAQKNPTAFYLCASATAGRDYEQYFGPGTRLTVT.

This clonotype showed up just a few times. The chain joins TRBV10-3 to TRBJ1-2, with TRBD1 as a possible D gene (6 bases). The V end was cut by 6 bases, the J end by 0 bases, with 14 bases between. In germline, CDR1 is ENHRY, CDR2 SYGVKD. The CDR3 contains 15 residues. CDR3 sequence: CAIRRQVLTNYGYTF. CDR3 coding DNA: TGTGCCATCAGGCGACAGGTCCTGACTAACTATGGCTACACCTTC.

This clonotype was seen ten or more times. The chain employs TRBV3-1 and TRBJ2-5, with D possibly being TRBD2 (5 bases). Germline V gives CDR1 LGHDT, CDR2 YNNKEL (reference sequence). The CDR3 is 14 residues long. Deletions cut 1 base from V and 5 bases from J, with 11 bases between. CDR3 bases: TGTGCCAGCAGCCAAGGAGGGTTCTCTGAGACCCAGTACTTC. It codes for CASSQGGFSETQYF.

The V call is TRBV6-2 or TRBV6-3, the J call TRBJ1-6, with 9 bases lining up with TRBD1. Per the germline V gene, CDR1 is MNHEY and CDR2 is SVGEGT. J lost 10 bases, V lost 6 bases, and 4 bases had no gene match. This CDR3 region has 13 residues. CDR3: CASRGQGGSPLHF. For the CDR3, the DNA is TGTGCCAGCAGGGGACAGGGTGGATCACCCCTCCACTTT.

This clonotype was detected many times. For the CDR3, the DNA is TGTGCCAGCAGTGCAACCGGGACAGGCTACGAGCAGTACTTC. This codes for CASSATGTGYEQYF. This chain uses TRBV6-1 with TRBJ2-7; 8 bases fit TRBD1. This CDR3 is 14 amino acids long. Unmatched junction bases numbered 5, after V lost 4 bases and J lost 3 bases. CDR1 and CDR2 (germline): MNHNS, SASEGT.

The chain employs TRBV7-9 and TRBJ2-1; maybe TRBD2 (6 bases). This CDR3 has 15 amino acids. Trimming pared 1 base from V and 5 bases from J, leaving 12 bases between. CDR1 is SEHNR, CDR2 FQNEAQ, per germline (reference sequence). The CDR3 DNA sequence: TGTGCCAGCAGCTTAGTTTCAGGGAGGAACAATGAGCAGTTCTTC. Amino acids: CASSLVSGRNNEQFF.

The sample holds a few counts of this clonotype. The chain uses TRBV19 and TRBJ2-7, with D perhaps being TRBD1 or TRBD2 (5 bases each). CDR3 length: 13 amino acids. V was clipped by 3 bases and J by 3 bases, with 9 bases between them. Per the germline V gene, CDR1 is LNHDA and CDR2 is SQIVND (reference sequence). CDR3 nucleotide sequence: TGTGCCAGTAGTATGGGGGTTCGCTACGAGCAGTACTTC. Amino acid sequence: CASSMGVRYEQYF.